A selection of T cell receptor beta chains follows, all from one sample in a study of T cell responses to AZD1222 COVID-19 vaccine. Clones were read by immunoSEQ multiplex PCR, and TCRdb kept only the in-frame ones, dropping some. The sample lists about 120,000 clones, about nine tenths occurring once. The specimen was peripheral blood, collected on day 0 of AZD1222 vaccination. Every receptor here comes from an adult in good health. CDR3s include the opening cysteine and the closing phenylalanine or tryptophan. Each record gives: clone size, V gene, J gene, D gene, CDR3 protein, CDR3 DNA. The D gene is left open where the match is weak. The size field is filled for only some rows; it gives once, few, many or a size class.

>.|TRBV6-6|TRBJ2-2|TRBD1
CASSWTGGRTGELFF
TGTGCCAGCAGTTGGACAGGGGGCCGAACCGGGGAGCTGTTTTTT
>.|TRBV7-2|TRBJ2-2|.
CASSGQARSPLTGELFF
TGTGCCAGCAGCGGCCAGGCTAGATCCCCTCTCACCGGGGAGCTGTTTTTT
>.|TRBV15|TRBJ2-7|.
CATSRGETDTYEQYF
TGTGCCACCAGCAGAGGGGAGACAGATACCTACGAGCAGTACTTC
>.|TRBV19|TRBJ1-3|.
CASRPPQGPGGIGGNTIYF
TGTGCCAGTAGGCCCCCGCAGGGACCGGGAGGTATTGGGGGAAACACCATATATTTT
>.|TRBV5-8|TRBJ1-2|.
CASSFGRVSYGYTF
TGTGCCAGCAGCTTCGGCAGGGTCTCCTATGGCTACACCTTC
>.|TRBV18|TRBJ1-2|.
CASSLGQWMAYGYTF
TGTGCCAGCTCTCTGGGCCAATGGATGGCCTATGGCTACACCTTC
>.|TRBV5-6|TRBJ1-4|TRBD1
CASSSSGTEFEKLFF
TGTGCCAGCAGCTCCTCCGGGACAGAGTTTGAAAAACTGTTTTTT
>.|TRBV7-2|TRBJ2-3|TRBD1
CASSYKTGGFNTQYF
TGTGCCAGCAGCTACAAGACAGGGGGGTTCAATACGCAGTATTTT
>.|TRBV29-1|TRBJ1-4|.
CSVRRPNEKLFF
TGCAGCGTCCGCAGGCCCAATGAAAAACTGTTTTTT
>once|TRBV27|TRBJ2-7|.
CASSFRSDYEQYF
TGTGCCAGCAGTTTCAGATCGGACTACGAGCAGTACTTC
>.|TRBV19|TRBJ1-1|.
CASSIEEGNTEAFF
TGTGCCAGTAGTATAGAGGAGGGGAACACTGAAGCTTTCTTT
>.|TRBV18|TRBJ1-1|.
CASSLHGGKNTEAFF
TGTGCCAGCTCATTACACGGGGGCAAGAACACTGAAGCTTTCTTT
>.|TRBV27|TRBJ2-3|.
CASSTSPTRRTDTQYF
TGTGCCAGCAGTACCTCCCCGACTAGGCGGACAGATACGCAGTATTTT
>once|TRBV7-2|TRBJ1-1|.
CASSPRAGRENTEAFF
TGTGCCAGCAGCCCCCGAGCGGGCAGGGAGAACACTGAAGCTTTCTTT
>.|TRBV20-1|TRBJ2-3|.
CSANPGSTQYF
TGCAGTGCCAACCCCGGGTCTACGCAGTATTTT
>.|TRBV5-8|TRBJ1-2|TRBD1
CASSLRDRDGYTF
TGTGCCAGCAGCCTCCGGGACAGGGATGGCTACACCTTC
>few|TRBV27|TRBJ2-7|TRBD1
CASGMGVLGGLGEQYF
TGTGCCAGCGGGATGGGGGTGTTAGGGGGCCTGGGCGAGCAGTACTTC
>once|TRBV5-1|TRBJ1-1|TRBD1
CASSPGLTGMNTEAFF
TGCGCCAGCAGCCCTGGCCTGACAGGGATGAACACTGAAGCTTTCTTT
>.|TRBV2|TRBJ2-6|.
CASSEVGVTGANVLTF
TGTGCCAGCAGTGAAGTAGGGGTCACTGGGGCCAACGTCCTGACTTTC
>.|TRBV2|TRBJ2-2|TRBD2
CASSERREGTGELFF
TGTGCCAGCAGTGAACGGAGGGAGGGCACCGGGGAGCTGTTTTTT